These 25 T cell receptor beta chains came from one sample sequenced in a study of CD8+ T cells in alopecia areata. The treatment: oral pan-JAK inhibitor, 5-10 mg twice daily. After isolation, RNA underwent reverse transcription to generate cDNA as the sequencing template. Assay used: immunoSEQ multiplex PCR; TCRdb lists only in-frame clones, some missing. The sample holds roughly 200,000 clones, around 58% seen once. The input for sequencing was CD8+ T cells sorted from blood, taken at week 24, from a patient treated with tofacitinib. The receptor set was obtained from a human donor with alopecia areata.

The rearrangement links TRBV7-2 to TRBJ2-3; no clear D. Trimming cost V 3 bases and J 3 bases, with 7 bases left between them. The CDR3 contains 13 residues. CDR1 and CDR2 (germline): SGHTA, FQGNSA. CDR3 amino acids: CASSFLETDTQYF. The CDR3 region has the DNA TGTGCCAGCAGCTTCCTGGAAACAGATACGCAGTATTTT.

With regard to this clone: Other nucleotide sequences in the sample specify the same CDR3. Here the CDR3 reads CASSLGSTDTQYF. CDR3 nucleotides: TGTGCCAGCAGTTTAGGCAGCACAGATACGCAGTATTTT. This chain uses TRBV27 with TRBJ2-3; no reliable D call. CDR3 size: 13 residues. The V end was cut by 2 bases, the J end by 0 bases, with 3 bases between. Germline loops: CDR1 MNHEY, CDR2 SMNVEV (reference sequence).

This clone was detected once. CDR3 region: CASSPGQTLAKNIQYF. The CDR3 DNA is TGTGCCAGCAGCCCGGGACAGACCTTAGCCAAAAACATTCAGTACTTC. The chain has TRBV4-2 and TRBJ2-4; TRBD1 matches 7 bases. V trimming: 4 bases; J trimming: 0 bases; junction bases outside the gene matches: 6. CDR1 is LGHNA and CDR2 is YNFKEQ in the germline V gene. The CDR3 spans 16 residues.

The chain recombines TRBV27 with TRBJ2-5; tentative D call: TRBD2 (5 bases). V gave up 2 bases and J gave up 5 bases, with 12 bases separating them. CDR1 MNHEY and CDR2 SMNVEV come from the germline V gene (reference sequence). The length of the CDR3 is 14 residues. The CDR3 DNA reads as TGTGCCAGCAGTTTAAACGGGGAAGGGGAGACCCAGTACTTC. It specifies CASSLNGEGETQYF.

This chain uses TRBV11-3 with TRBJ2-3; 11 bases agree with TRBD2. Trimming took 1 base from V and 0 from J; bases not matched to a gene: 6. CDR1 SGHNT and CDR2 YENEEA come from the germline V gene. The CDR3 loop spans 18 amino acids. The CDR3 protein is CASSLGPGLAASTDTQYF. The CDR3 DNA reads TGTGCCAGCAGCTTAGGACCGGGACTAGCGGCGAGCACAGATACGCAGTATTTT.

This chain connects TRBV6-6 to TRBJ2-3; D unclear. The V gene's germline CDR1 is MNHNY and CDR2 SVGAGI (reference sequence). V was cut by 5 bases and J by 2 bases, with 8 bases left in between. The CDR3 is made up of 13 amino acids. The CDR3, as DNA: TGTGCCAGCAGTAATGGGGACACAGATACGCAGTATTTT. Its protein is CASSNGDTDTQYF.

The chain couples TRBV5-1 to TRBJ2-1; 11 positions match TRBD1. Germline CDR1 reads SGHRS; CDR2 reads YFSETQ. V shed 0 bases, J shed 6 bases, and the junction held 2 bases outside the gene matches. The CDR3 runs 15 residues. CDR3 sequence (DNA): TGCGCCAGCAGCTTGGGGACAGGGGGCGGCAATGAGCAGTTCTTC. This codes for CASSLGTGGGNEQFF.

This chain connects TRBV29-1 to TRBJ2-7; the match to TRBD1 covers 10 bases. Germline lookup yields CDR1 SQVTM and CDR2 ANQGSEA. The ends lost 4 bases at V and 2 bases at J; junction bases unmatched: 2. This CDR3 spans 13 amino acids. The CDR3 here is CSVVDRGPYEQYF. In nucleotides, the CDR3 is TGCAGCGTTGTCGACAGGGGGCCCTACGAGCAGTACTTC.

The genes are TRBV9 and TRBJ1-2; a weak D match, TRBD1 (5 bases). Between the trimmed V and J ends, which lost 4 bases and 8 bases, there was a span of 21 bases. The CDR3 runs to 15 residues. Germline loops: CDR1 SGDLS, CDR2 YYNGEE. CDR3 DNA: TGTGCCAGCAGCCCAACCACCGGGGCAGTAGAAGGCTACACCTTC. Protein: CASSPTTGAVEGYTF.

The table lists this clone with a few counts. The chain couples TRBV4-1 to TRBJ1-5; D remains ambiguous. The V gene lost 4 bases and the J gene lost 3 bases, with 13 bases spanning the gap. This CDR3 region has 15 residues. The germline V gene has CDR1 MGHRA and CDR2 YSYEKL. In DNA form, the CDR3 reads TGCGCCAGCAGCCCGCTGGCCAGCTCCAATCAGCCCCAGCATTTT. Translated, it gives CASSPLASSNQPQHF.

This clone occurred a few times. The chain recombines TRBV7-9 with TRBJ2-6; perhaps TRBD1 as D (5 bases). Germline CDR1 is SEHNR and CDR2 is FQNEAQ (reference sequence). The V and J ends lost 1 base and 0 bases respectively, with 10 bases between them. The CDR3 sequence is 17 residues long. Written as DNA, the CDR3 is TGTGCCAGCAGCTTAGAGGGGTTGCCCTCTGGGGCCAACGTCCTGACTTTC. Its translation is CASSLEGLPSGANVLTF. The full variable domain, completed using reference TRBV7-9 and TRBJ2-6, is DTGVSQNPRHKITKRGQNVTFRCDPISEHNRLYWYRQTLGQGPEFLTYFQNEAQLEKSRLLSDRFSAERPKGSFSTLEIQRTEQGDSAMYLCASSLEGLPSGANVLTFGAGSRLTVL.

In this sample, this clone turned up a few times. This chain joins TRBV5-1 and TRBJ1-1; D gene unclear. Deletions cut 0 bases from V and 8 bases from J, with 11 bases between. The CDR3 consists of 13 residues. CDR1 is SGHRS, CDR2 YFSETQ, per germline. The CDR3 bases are TGCGCCAGCAGCTTGGATTCGTACGCAGAAGCTTTCTTT. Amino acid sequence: CASSLDSYAEAFF.

CDR3 sequence reads: CASSWGQGRNNEQFF. The DNA of the CDR3 is TGTGCCAGCAGCTGGGGACAGGGGCGGAACAATGAGCAGTTCTTC. The V gene is TRBV13, the J gene TRBJ2-1, with TRBD1 matching 10 bases. The CDR3 is made up of 15 amino acids. Germline V lookup: CDR1 PRHDT, CDR2 FYEKMQ (reference sequence). The J segment lost 5 bases and the V segment lost 4 bases, leaving 5 bases of the junction unmatched.

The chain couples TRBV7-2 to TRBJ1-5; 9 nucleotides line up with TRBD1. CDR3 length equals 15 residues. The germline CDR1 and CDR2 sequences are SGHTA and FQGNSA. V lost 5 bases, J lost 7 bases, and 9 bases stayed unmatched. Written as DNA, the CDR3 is TGTGCCAGCAGCCCCCGGGACAGGGTGTACCAGCCCCAGCATTTT. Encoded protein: CASSPRDRVYQPQHF. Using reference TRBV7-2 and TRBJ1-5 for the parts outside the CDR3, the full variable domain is GAGVSQSPSNKVTEKGKDVELRCDPISGHTALYWYRQSLGQGLEFLIYFQGNSAPDKSGLPSDRFSAERTGGSVSTLTIQRTQQEDSAVYLCASSPRDRVYQPQHFGDGTRLSIL.

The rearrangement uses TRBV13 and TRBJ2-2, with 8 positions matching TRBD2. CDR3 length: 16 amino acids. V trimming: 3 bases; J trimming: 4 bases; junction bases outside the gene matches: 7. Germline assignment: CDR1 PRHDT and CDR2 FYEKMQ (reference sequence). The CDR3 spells CASSLGLEVVTGELFF. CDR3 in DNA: TGTGCCAGCAGCTTGGGACTAGAAGTCGTCACCGGGGAGCTGTTTTTT. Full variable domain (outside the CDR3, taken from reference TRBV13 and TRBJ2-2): AAGVIQSPRHLIKEKRETATLKCYPIPRHDTVYWYQQGPGQDPQFLISFYEKMQSDKGSIPDRFSAQQFSDYHSELNMSSLELGDSALYFCASSLGLEVVTGELFFGEGSRLTVL.

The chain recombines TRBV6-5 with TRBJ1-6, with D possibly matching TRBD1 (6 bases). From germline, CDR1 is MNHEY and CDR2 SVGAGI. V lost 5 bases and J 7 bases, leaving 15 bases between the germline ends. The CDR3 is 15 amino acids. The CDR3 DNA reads TGTGCCAGCAGTGTGGTGGACAGACAGAATTCACCCCTCCACTTT. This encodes CASSVVDRQNSPLHF.

The CDR3: CASPLRPTYEQYF. The DNA for the CDR3 is TGTGCCAGCCCCCTCCGTCCTACCTACGAGCAGTACTTC. The genes are TRBV6-5 and TRBJ2-7; no definite D call. Germline loops: CDR1 MNHEY, CDR2 SVGAGI. The CDR3 length is 13 residues. The ends were cut back, 8 bases at V and 2 bases at J, with 13 bases in the middle.

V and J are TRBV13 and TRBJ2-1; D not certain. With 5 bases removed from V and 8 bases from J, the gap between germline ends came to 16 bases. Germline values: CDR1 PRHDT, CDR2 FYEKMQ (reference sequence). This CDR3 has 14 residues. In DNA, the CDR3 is TGTGCCAGCAGCCCCCAACCTACAATCGATGAGCAGTTCTTC. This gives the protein CASSPQPTIDEQFF.

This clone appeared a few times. CDR3 in amino acids: CASSPDRIMNTEAFF. The CDR3 coding sequence is TGTGCCAGCAGCCCTGACAGAATCATGAACACTGAAGCTTTCTTT. This chain uses TRBV7-9 with TRBJ1-1, with a possible D match to TRBD1 (5 bases). V shed 5 bases and J shed 0 bases, with 13 bases lying between them. The CDR3 consists of 15 residues. Germline V gene lookup returns CDR1 SEHNR and CDR2 FQNEAQ (reference sequence).

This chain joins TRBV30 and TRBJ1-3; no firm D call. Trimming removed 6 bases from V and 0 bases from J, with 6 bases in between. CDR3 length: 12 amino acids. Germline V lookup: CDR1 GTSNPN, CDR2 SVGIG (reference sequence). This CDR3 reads CACPASGNTIYF. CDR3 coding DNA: TGTGCCTGTCCGGCCTCTGGAAACACCATATATTTT.

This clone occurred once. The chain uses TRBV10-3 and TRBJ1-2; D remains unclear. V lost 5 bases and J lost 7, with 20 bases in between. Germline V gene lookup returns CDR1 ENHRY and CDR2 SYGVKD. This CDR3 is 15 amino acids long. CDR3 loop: CAISPKMTTRGGYTF. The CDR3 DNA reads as TGTGCCATCAGTCCAAAGATGACAACCCGGGGTGGCTACACCTTC.

CDR3 protein: CASNRGAGRSIVFEAFF. The CDR3 DNA reads TGTGCCAGCAATCGCGGAGCGGGGCGAAGTATCGTCTTTGAAGCTTTCTTT. The chain recombines TRBV2 with TRBJ1-1; TRBD1 might be the D (5 bases). CDR1 is SNHLY and CDR2 is FYNNEI in the germline V gene. The CDR3 extends over 17 amino acids. V dropped 7 bases and J dropped 7 bases, with 28 bases sitting between them.

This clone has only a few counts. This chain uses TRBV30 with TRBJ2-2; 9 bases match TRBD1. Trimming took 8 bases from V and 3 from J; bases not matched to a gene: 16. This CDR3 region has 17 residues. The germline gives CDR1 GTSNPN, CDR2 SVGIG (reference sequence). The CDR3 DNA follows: TGTGCCGGCCGGGACAGGGTTAATGACGGGTACACCGGGGAGCTGTTTTTT. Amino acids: CAGRDRVNDGYTGELFF.

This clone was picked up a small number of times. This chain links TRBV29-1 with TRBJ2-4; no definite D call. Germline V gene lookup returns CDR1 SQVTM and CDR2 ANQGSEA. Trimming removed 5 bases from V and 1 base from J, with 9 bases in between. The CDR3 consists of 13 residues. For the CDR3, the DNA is TGCAGCGTTATTTGGGGTGCCAAAAACATTCAGTACTTC. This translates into CSVIWGAKNIQYF.

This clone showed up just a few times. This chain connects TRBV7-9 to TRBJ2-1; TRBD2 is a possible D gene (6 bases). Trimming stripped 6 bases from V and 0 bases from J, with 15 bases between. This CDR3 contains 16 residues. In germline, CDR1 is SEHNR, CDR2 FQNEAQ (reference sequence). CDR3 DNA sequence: TGTGCCAGCAGGCCCCGGGGGATAGTCTCCTACAATGAGCAGTTCTTC. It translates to CASRPRGIVSYNEQFF. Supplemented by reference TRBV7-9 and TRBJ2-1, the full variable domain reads DTGVSQNPRHKITKRGQNVTFRCDPISEHNRLYWYRQTLGQGPEFLTYFQNEAQLEKSRLLSDRFSAERPKGSFSTLEIQRTEQGDSAMYLCASRPRGIVSYNEQFFGPGTRLTVL.